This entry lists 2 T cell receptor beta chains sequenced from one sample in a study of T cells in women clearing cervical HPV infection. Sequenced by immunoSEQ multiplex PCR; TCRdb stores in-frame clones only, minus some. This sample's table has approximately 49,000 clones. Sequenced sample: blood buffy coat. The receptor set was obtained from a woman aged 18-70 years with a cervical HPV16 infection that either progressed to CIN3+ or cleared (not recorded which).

The CDR3 DNA, read in part, is TGTGCCAGCAGCCAAGCTCCGCCAGGGGGCGGTTCTGGGGCCAACGTC. Amino acid sequence: CASSQAPPGGGSGANV. The whole CDR3 sequence is CASSQAPPGGGSGANVLTF. The chain links TRBV4-2 to TRBJ2-6; TRBD1 agrees at 8 bases. The CDR3 goes on 3 residues after the read ends, and that part is filled in from the germline J gene. Germline CDR1 is LGHNA and CDR2 is YNFKEQ. The CDR3 covers 19 residues. J was trimmed by 1 base and V by 1 base; bases with no gene match: 9.

CDR3 DNA (partial): TGTGCCAGCAGCTTGATCGCGGAACCTGGAAACACC. This encodes CASSLIAEPGNT. The entire CDR3 protein is CASSLIAEPGNTIYF. The chain joins TRBV5-6 to TRBJ1-3; no reliable D call. Read coverage stops 3 residues before the CDR3 terminus; the germline J gene supplies the remainder. V lost 1 base and J lost 2, with 10 bases in between. The CDR3 runs to 15 residues. Germline assignment: CDR1 SGHDT and CDR2 YYEEEE.